The 8 T cell receptor beta chains listed next were all sequenced from one sample in a study of blood T cell repertoires in COVID-19. Generated by immunoSEQ multiplex PCR, the TCRdb table keeps only in-frame clones and is missing some. Of 120,000 to 150,000 clones listed, roughly nine tenths were seen once; the top ten hold around 1.5%. The source material was peripheral blood. Receptor source: a human donor in a cohort sampled during active COVID-19.

V usage is TRBV2 and J usage is TRBJ1-6; tentatively, D is TRBD1 (6 bases). There are 13 residues in the CDR3. CDR1 SNHLY and CDR2 FYNNEI come from the germline V gene. V was clipped by 3 bases and J by 6 bases, with 6 bases between them. CDR3 coding DNA: TGTGCCAGCAGTGACAGGGGTAATTCACCCCTCCACTTT. Amino acid sequence: CASSDRGNSPLHF.

The chain links TRBV10-3 to TRBJ2-6; D uncertain. The CDR3 totals 16 residues. Deletions cut 2 bases from V and 0 bases from J, with 8 bases between. Per germline, CDR1 ENHRY and CDR2 SYGVKD. CDR3: CAISEGHFSGANVLTF. The CDR3 DNA reads TGTGCCATCAGTGAGGGTCACTTCTCTGGGGCCAACGTCCTGACTTTC.

This chain uses TRBV6-5 with TRBJ2-7, with TRBD1 matching over 8 bases. This CDR3 spans 13 amino acids. The V gene's germline CDR1 is MNHEY and CDR2 SVGAGI. The V and J ends lost 6 bases and 2 bases, in that order; junction bases with no gene match: 3. CDR3 sequence (DNA): TGTGCCAGCAGCCGGGACAGGACCTACGAGCAGTACTTC. Encoded protein: CASSRDRTYEQYF.

In its sample, this clone is medium-sized. V and J are TRBV27 and TRBJ2-1; the D gene is possibly TRBD2 (6 bases). V was trimmed by 8 bases and J by 3 bases, leaving 14 bases between them. The length of the CDR3 is 14 residues. Germline loops: CDR1 MNHEY, CDR2 SMNVEV (reference sequence). CDR3 nucleotide sequence: TGTGCCAGCGGGTCGGAGGGCCTCTACAATGAGCAGTTCTTC. Amino acid sequence: CASGSEGLYNEQFF.

The V gene is TRBV27, the J gene TRBJ2-1, with 8 bases that match TRBD2. V lost 3 bases, J lost 5 bases, and 6 bases stayed unmatched. The CDR3 covers 15 residues. The V gene's germline CDR1 is MNHEY and CDR2 SMNVEV (reference sequence). The CDR3, as DNA: TGTGCCAGCAGTTTTCGGGGGGGGCCGAACAATGAGCAGTTCTTC. It is translated as CASSFRGGPNNEQFF.

The rearrangement joins TRBV27 to TRBJ2-3; D perhaps matches TRBD2 (7 bases). V lost 6 bases and J lost 4, with 20 bases in between. In germline, CDR1 is MNHEY, CDR2 SMNVEV (reference sequence). This CDR3 has 16 residues. The CDR3 loop reads CASSRGRGGAADTQYF. The CDR3 nucleotides read TGTGCCAGCAGCCGGGGGAGGGGGGGGGCAGCAGATACGCAGTATTTT.

This sequence joins TRBV6-6 and TRBJ2-2; 8 bases fit TRBD2. Germline CDR1 reads MNHNY; CDR2 reads SVGAGI (reference sequence). The V segment lost 5 bases and the J segment 7 bases; nucleotides outside the gene matches: 3. This CDR3 contains 13 residues. CDR3 in amino acids: CASSTAGGGELFF. In DNA, the CDR3 is TGTGCCAGCAGTACGGCGGGGGGCGGGGAGCTGTTTTTT.

This sequence joins TRBV2 and TRBJ1-2, with 7 bases that match TRBD1. From germline, CDR1 is SNHLY and CDR2 FYNNEI. The CDR3 loop spans 15 amino acids. V shed 3 bases and J 4 bases; nucleotides not matched to a gene: 8. CDR3 sequence: CASSDPGQRIYGYTF. The CDR3, as DNA: TGTGCCAGCAGTGACCCGGGACAGAGGATCTATGGCTACACCTTC.